These 27 T cell receptor beta chains were all obtained from the same sample, sequenced in a study of cytomegalovirus exposure and HLA in healthy donors (dated by TCRdb to 2015 to 2018). The library was built by means of the immunoSEQ multiplex PCR assay. The multiplex PCR relied on a mix of 60 forward primers for TCR Vbeta segments and 13 reverse primers for TCR Jbeta segments. TCRdb provides this immuneACCESS table in a form limited to in-frame rearrangements. Some clones are lacking; in checked studies, under half of them reflect an unresolved V gene, and why the rest are absent is not known. The sample table holds 95,000 to 150,000 clones, of which around 77% were seen once. Around 3.9% of the sample goes to the ten largest clones. Sequenced input: PBMCs. The receptor set was obtained from a human donor in good health.

This clone was found a few times. This chain uses TRBV6-1 with TRBJ2-1; weak D call: TRBD2 (7 bases). The CDR3 is 16 residues long. The V and J ends lost 2 bases and 7 bases respectively, with 18 bases between them. CDR1 and CDR2 (germline): MNHNS, SASEGT. The CDR3, as DNA: TGTGCCAGCAGTGAAAGAGGGGGGGGCCCAATGAATGAGCAGTTCTTC. Its protein is CASSERGGGPMNEQFF.

This clone showed up just a few times. The CDR3 protein is CATESRLSYEQYF. CDR3 nucleotides: TGTGCCACCGAGAGCAGGTTATCCTACGAGCAGTACTTC. The chain combines TRBV6-1 with TRBJ2-5; D gene unclear. Judging by the DNA end, TRBJ2-7 fits better; the J call may be wrong. The CDR3 covers 13 residues. Germline CDR1 MNHNS, CDR2 SASEGT.

This clone was recorded only once. The chain couples TRBV2 to TRBJ2-7; 7 nucleotides line up with TRBD1. J gave up 0 bases and V 8 bases, and 10 bases lay outside the gene matches. The CDR3 has 15 residues. Germline CDR1 and CDR2: SNHLY and FYNNEI. CDR3 sequence: CASGGQAAVSYEQYF. The CDR3 DNA is TGTGCCAGCGGTGGACAGGCAGCTGTCTCCTACGAGCAGTACTTC.

V usage is TRBV4-1 and J usage is TRBJ2-1; TRBD2 matches 10 bases. This CDR3 comprises 14 residues. The V and J ends lost 2 bases and 9 bases, in that order; junction bases with no gene match: 4. Germline V gene lookup returns CDR1 MGHRA and CDR2 YSYEKL. The CDR3 sequence: CASSQLAGDLEQFF. The DNA of the CDR3 is TGCGCCAGCAGCCAACTAGCGGGAGATCTTGAGCAGTTCTTC.

About this clone itself: This specimen includes other DNA sequences encoding the same CDR3. The gene calls are TRBV27 and TRBJ1-4; tentative D call: TRBD1 (5 bases). Germline loops: CDR1 MNHEY, CDR2 SMNVEV (reference sequence). The CDR3 contains 15 residues. V lost 4 bases and J lost 0, with 9 bases in between. This CDR3 is CASSSATATNEKLFF. Written as DNA, the CDR3 is TGTGCCAGCAGTTCCGCGACAGCAACTAATGAAAAACTGTTTTTT.

The chain carries TRBV5-4 and TRBJ1-1; 7 bases line up with TRBD1. The V gene end was trimmed by 5 bases and the J gene end by 0 bases; junction bases not matched to a gene: 7. CDR1 SGHNT and CDR2 YYREEE come from the germline V gene (reference sequence). The CDR3 covers 15 residues. The CDR3 bases are TGTGCCAGCAGTCCGTGGACAGGAATGAACACTGAAGCTTTCTTT. Translating it yields CASSPWTGMNTEAFF. Full variable domain (missing parts from reference TRBV5-4 and TRBJ1-1): ETGVTQSPTHLIKTRGQQVTLRCSSQSGHNTVSWYQQALGQGPQFIFQYYREEENGRGNFPPRFSGLQFPNYSSELNVNALELDDSALYLCASSPWTGMNTEAFFGQGTRLTVV.

The chain has TRBV13 and TRBJ1-1; the D is unclear. Germline V gene lookup returns CDR1 PRHDT and CDR2 FYEKMQ (reference sequence). The ends were cut back, 5 bases at V and 0 bases at J, with 10 bases in the middle. This CDR3 region has 14 residues. The CDR3 DNA is TGTGCCAGCAGCCCCCTGCTATTGAACACTGAAGCTTTCTTT. This translates into CASSPLLLNTEAFF.

CDR3 sequence (DNA): TGTGCCAGCAGTGGACAGGGGAACTATGGCTACACCTTC. Translated: CASSGQGNYGYTF. This chain links TRBV6-5 with TRBJ1-2; 9 bases align to TRBD1. Germline-derived CDR1 and CDR2 are MNHEY and SVGAGI. Unmatched junction bases numbered 0, after V lost 5 bases and J lost 2 bases. The CDR3 totals 13 residues.

This chain uses TRBV27 with TRBJ2-1; 10 bases map to TRBD2. CDR1 is MNHEY, CDR2 SMNVEV, per germline (reference sequence). This CDR3 has 16 residues. V lost 2 bases to trimming and J lost 5 bases; unmatched junction nucleotides: 6. The CDR3 loop reads CASSLVSGRVNNEQFF. The CDR3 nucleotides read TGTGCCAGCAGTTTAGTCAGCGGGAGGGTTAACAATGAGCAGTTCTTC.

A note on this clone: The junction does not match germline at one end; this may be a read error. This rearrangement joins TRBV7-9 to TRBJ2-7; 10 bases align to TRBD1. This CDR3 has 15 amino acids. Germline CDR1 is SEHNR and CDR2 is FQNEAQ (reference sequence). CDR3 coding DNA: TGTTCCAGCAGCTCCATGACAGGGGGCCCCTACGAGCAGTACTTC. It encodes CSSSSMTGGPYEQYF. Based on the CDR3 plus reference TRBV7-9 and TRBJ2-7, the full variable domain is DTGVSQNPRHKITKRGQNVTFRCDPISEHNRLYWYRQTLGQGPEFLTYFQNEAQLEKSRLLSDRFSAERPKGSFSTLEIQRTEQGDSAMYLCSSSSMTGGPYEQYFGPGTRLTVT.

The V gene is TRBV6-6, the J gene TRBJ1-1; unclear D gene. The germline CDR1 and CDR2 sequences are MNHNY and SVGAGI (reference sequence). The CDR3 is made up of 13 amino acids. V lost 6 bases, J lost 0 bases, and 8 bases lay in between. CDR3 nucleotide sequence: TGTGCCAGCAGACTACTGGTGAACACTGAAGCTTTCTTT. Translating gives CASRLLVNTEAFF.

This sequence joins TRBV28 and TRBJ1-2; TRBD1 agrees at 9 bases. The V gene's germline CDR1 is MDHEN and CDR2 SYDVKM. This CDR3 contains 15 residues. V trimming: 4 bases; J trimming: 5 bases; junction bases outside the gene matches: 8. In nucleotides, the CDR3 is TGTGCCAGCAGTTCCGGACAGGGGCAGGTGTATGGCTACACCTTC. Protein sequence: CASSSGQGQVYGYTF.

Comment on this clone: One end of the junction fails to match germline, which may point to a read error. The rearrangement uses TRBV2 and TRBJ2-6; TRBD1 matches 8 bases. Germline V gene data show CDR1 as SNHLY and CDR2 as FYNNEI. This CDR3 comprises 16 residues. CDR3 in amino acids: CATKTGAHSGANGLTF. Written as DNA, the CDR3 is TGTGCCACCAAGACAGGGGCCCACTCTGGGGCCAACGGCCTGACTTTC.

The chain recombines TRBV7-2 with TRBJ2-5, with D unresolved. Germline V gene sequence: CDR1 SGHTA, CDR2 FQGNSA. The CDR3 runs to 12 residues. The V end lost 1 base, the J end lost 5 bases, and 5 bases lay between the germline ends. The CDR3 here is CASSLVRETQYF. CDR3 DNA: TGTGCCAGCAGCTTAGTGAGGGAGACCCAGTACTTC.

The V call is TRBV9, the J call TRBJ2-1; D is perhaps TRBD2 (5 bases). CDR1 is SGDLS, CDR2 YYNGEE, per germline. This CDR3 spans 11 amino acids. The germline V and J ends were trimmed by 4 bases and 10 bases, with 9 bases remaining between them. CDR3 DNA sequence: TGTGCCAGCAGCCCACCGGGGGAGCAGTTCTTC. It codes for CASSPPGEQFF.

This clone was recorded a few times. The chain combines TRBV19 with TRBJ2-1; TRBD2 matches at 14 bases. The CDR3 is made up of 15 amino acids. Losses at the gene ends were 2 bases for V and 10 bases for J; bases not matched to a gene: 4. Germline CDR1 LNHDA, CDR2 SQIVND (reference sequence). The CDR3 region is CASSISTSGRAEQFF. Written as DNA, the CDR3 is TGTGCCAGTAGTATATCGACTAGCGGGAGGGCAGAGCAGTTCTTC.

This sequence joins TRBV10-3 and TRBJ1-1, with TRBD1 as a possible D gene (6 bases). The CDR3 is 12 residues long. Germline lookup yields CDR1 ENHRY and CDR2 SYGVKD. V lost 8 bases to trimming and J lost 3 bases, with 10 bases between them. CDR3 sequence (DNA): TGTGCCATCTCCGAGGGGGACACTGAAGCTTTCTTT. Amino acids: CAISEGDTEAFF.

This clone showed up just once. The chain has TRBV7-9 and TRBJ2-7, with TRBD2 identical over 8 bases. CDR3 length: 16 amino acids. The germline gives CDR1 SEHNR, CDR2 FQNEAQ (reference sequence). V lost 4 bases to trimming and J lost 5 bases; unmatched junction nucleotides: 13. CDR3 sequence: CASSSGVGLEVNEQYF. In DNA form, the CDR3 reads TGTGCCAGCAGCTCAGGAGTGGGACTAGAAGTCAACGAGCAGTACTTC.

CDR3 region: CASASGTSGYNEQFF. The DNA for the CDR3 is TGTGCCAGCGCCTCCGGGACTAGCGGATACAATGAGCAGTTCTTC. The chain recombines TRBV9 with TRBJ2-1, with TRBD2 matching 11 bases. This CDR3 contains 15 residues. Germline V gene sequence: CDR1 SGDLS, CDR2 YYNGEE. V trimming: 7 bases; J trimming: 4 bases; junction bases outside the gene matches: 7.

This chain uses TRBV27 with TRBJ2-1; 10 bases match TRBD2. This CDR3 is built from 15 residues. The J segment lost 6 bases and the V segment lost 3 bases, leaving 5 bases of the junction unmatched. The germline CDR1 and CDR2 sequences are MNHEY and SMNVEV (reference sequence). The chain's CDR3 is CASSFLAGVANEQFF. The CDR3 region has the DNA TGTGCCAGCAGTTTCCTAGCGGGAGTAGCCAATGAGCAGTTCTTC.

The J gene is TRBJ2-1, the V gene TRBV28, with 10 bases identical to TRBD2. The CDR3 is 17 residues long. Germline V CDR1 and CDR2: MDHEN, SYDVKM. The J segment lost 2 bases and the V segment lost 2 bases, leaving 6 bases of the junction unmatched. The CDR3 bases are TGTGCCAGCAGTTTAGGTGGTAGCGGGAGGACCTACAATGAGCAGTTCTTC. It translates to CASSLGGSGRTYNEQFF.

This clone was detected only a few times. The chain employs TRBV6-5 and TRBJ2-7, with D perhaps TRBD2 (5 bases). The V gene lost 6 bases and the J gene lost 3 bases, with 15 bases spanning the gap. The germline gives CDR1 MNHEY, CDR2 SVGAGI. There are 14 residues in the CDR3. The CDR3 nucleotides read TGTGCCAGCAGCCCCCTACTCAGCGGCTACGAGCAGTACTTC. This translates into CASSPLLSGYEQYF.

The chain couples TRBV11-2 to TRBJ2-7; 8 bases are a match to TRBD1. The trim removed 1 base at V and 1 base at J, leaving 6 bases unmatched. This CDR3 is 16 amino acids long. The germline V gene has CDR1 SGHAT and CDR2 FQNNGV. DNA of the CDR3: TGTGCCAGCAGCTTAGTAGGGACAGGTTCATCCTACGAGCAGTACTTC. This codes for CASSLVGTGSSYEQYF.

The chain recombines TRBV29-1 with TRBJ2-7; tentatively, D is TRBD2 (6 bases). The CDR3 covers 15 residues. V was shortened by 0 bases and J by 5 bases, with 17 bases between the two germline ends. From germline, CDR1 is SQVTM and CDR2 ANQGSEA. The CDR3 DNA reads TGCAGCGTTGAAGAAGGAAGGACCCCGGGGGACGAGCAGTACTTC. It is translated as CSVEEGRTPGDEQYF.

The rearrangement joins TRBV2 to TRBJ1-5; a weak D match, TRBD1 (5 bases). Between the trimmed V and J ends, which lost 4 bases and 6 bases, there was a span of 16 bases. CDR1 and CDR2 (germline): SNHLY, FYNNEI. This CDR3 has 15 amino acids. This CDR3 reads CASSGRGQGSQPQHF. Here the CDR3 DNA reads TGTGCCAGCAGTGGAAGGGGCCAGGGCAGTCAGCCCCAGCATTTT.

This clone has just a few counts. The chain links TRBV19 to TRBJ1-2, with 9 nucleotides matching TRBD1. Per the germline V gene, CDR1 is LNHDA and CDR2 is SQIVND (reference sequence). J gave up 1 base and V 9 bases, and 6 bases lay outside the gene matches. The CDR3 has 14 residues. CDR3 coding DNA: TGTGCCAGCCACCGGGACAGGGATAACTATGGCTACACCTTC. It is translated as CASHRDRDNYGYTF. The entire variable domain, with the rest obtained from reference TRBV19 and TRBJ1-2, is as follows: DGGITQSPKYLFRKEGQNVTLSCEQNLNHDAMYWYRQDPGQGLRLIYYSQIVNDFQKGDIAEGYSVSREKKESFPLTVTSAQKNPTAFYLCASHRDRDNYGYTFGSGTRLTVV.

The chain couples TRBV27 to TRBJ2-4, with D possibly TRBD1 on 6 matching bases. This CDR3 is built from 18 residues. Germline V CDR1 and CDR2: MNHEY, SMNVEV (reference sequence). V lost 2 bases and J lost 3, with 20 bases in between. The CDR3, as DNA: TGTGCCAGCAGTTTAAGAGGGGACATCCCTAGAGACAAAAACATTCAGTACTTC. Protein sequence: CASSLRGDIPRDKNIQYF.